The 12 T cell receptor beta chains presented below share a single source sample, sequenced in a study of CD8 T cells in Susac syndrome. An amount of RNA that ranged from roughly 0.45 to 1 ug was reverse transcribed with random hexamers. MiXCR was run by TCRdb on the immunoSEQ multiplex PCR reads, yielding one entry per CDR3 protein. The data hold about 89,000 distinct CDR3 sequences, with 85% to 95% observed a single time. The sample was CD8+ T cells from PBMCs. The receptors were gathered from a human donor in good health.

The CDR3 DNA is TGTGCCAGCAGCCAAGACCACGCCAGCACCTACGAGCAGTACTTC. It translates to CASSQDHASTYEQYF. J is TRBJ2-7 and V is TRBV3-1; D is uncertain. The CDR3 loop spans 15 amino acids. V lost 0 bases, J lost 2 bases, and 11 bases lay in between. Germline V lookup: CDR1 LGHDT, CDR2 YNNKEL (reference sequence).

The J gene is TRBJ2-7, the V gene TRBV5-6, with unresolved D. The V gene's germline CDR1 is SGHDT and CDR2 YYEEEE. The CDR3 runs 14 residues. Between the trimmed V and J ends, which lost 2 bases and 0 bases, there was a span of 9 bases. The CDR3 loop is CASSFGSSSYEQYF. For the CDR3, the DNA is TGTGCCAGCAGCTTCGGATCAAGCTCCTACGAGCAGTACTTC.

This rearrangement joins TRBV29-1 to TRBJ1-2, with 10 bases identical to TRBD1. Germline CDR1 SQVTM, CDR2 ANQGSEA. The J segment lost 8 bases and the V segment lost 6 bases, leaving 15 bases of the junction unmatched. This CDR3 has 15 amino acids. The CDR3 region is CSVLFFGTGVQGYTF. The CDR3 nucleotides read TGCAGCGTACTATTCTTCGGGACAGGGGTACAAGGCTACACCTTC.

This chain connects TRBV7-9 to TRBJ2-5; 8 bases are a match to TRBD1. Germline V gives CDR1 SEHNR, CDR2 FQNEAQ (reference sequence). V dropped 3 bases and J dropped 5; count of bases not matched to a gene: 5. CDR3 size: 14 residues. In nucleotides, the CDR3 is TGTGCCAGCAGCTTCGGGACAGGAGGGGAGACCCAGTACTTC. Encoded protein: CASSFGTGGETQYF.

The chain links TRBV5-1 to TRBJ1-1; D unresolved. Deletions cut 0 bases from V and 3 bases from J, with 9 bases between. Germline values: CDR1 SGHRS, CDR2 YFSETQ. The CDR3 covers 14 residues. The CDR3 bases are TGCGCCAGCAGCTTGGCAGGACTGCACACTGAAGCTTTCTTT. Its translation is CASSLAGLHTEAFF.

J is TRBJ2-7 and V is TRBV2; 7 nucleotides line up with TRBD2. The CDR3 extends over 11 amino acids. V dropped 4 bases and J dropped 11; count of bases not matched to a gene: 5. CDR1 and CDR2 (germline): SNHLY, FYNNEI. CDR3 in DNA: TGTGCCAGCAGTGGACGGGGGGAAGAGTACTTC. Its translation: CASSGRGEEYF.

CDR3 DNA sequence: TGCGCCAGCAGCTGGAGGAAAGGGGGCACTGAAGCTTTCTTT. Residues: CASSWRKGGTEAFF. V gene TRBV5-1 combines with J gene TRBJ1-1, with D perhaps TRBD1 (6 bases). Germline values: CDR1 SGHRS, CDR2 YFSETQ. This CDR3 has 14 amino acids. V shed 3 bases and J shed 4 bases, with 13 bases lying between them.

The rearrangement uses TRBV29-1 and TRBJ1-2, with a possible D match to TRBD1 (6 bases). Trimming left V 6 bases short and J 2 bases short, with 16 bases between. The CDR3 runs to 14 residues. The germline gives CDR1 SQVTM, CDR2 ANQGSEA. The CDR3: CSVQAGGQNYGYTF. The DNA for the CDR3 is TGCAGCGTCCAAGCCGGGGGGCAAAACTATGGCTACACCTTC. The whole variable domain, filled in from reference TRBV29-1 and TRBJ1-2, reads SAVISQKPSRDICQRGTSLTIQCQVDSQVTMMFWYRQQPGQSLTLIATANQGSEATYESGFVIDKFPISRPNLTFSTLTVSNMSPEDSSIYLCSVQAGGQNYGYTFGSGTRLTVV.

The chain combines TRBV6-2 or TRBV6-3 with TRBJ1-3; a weak D match, TRBD1 (6 bases). CDR1 and CDR2 (germline): MNHEY, SVGEGT. The CDR3 runs to 15 residues. Trimming removed 4 bases from V and 2 bases from J, with 12 bases in between. This chain's CDR3 is CASSSDRIAGNTIYF. As DNA, the CDR3 is TGTGCCAGCAGTTCCGACAGGATCGCTGGAAACACCATATATTTT.

CDR3 bases: TGTGCCAGCAGCGCACTAGCGGGGGGTAGCACAGATACGCAGTATTTT. Protein: CASSALAGGSTDTQYF. The chain couples TRBV9 to TRBJ2-3; 12 bases agree with TRBD2. The CDR3 has 16 residues. The V gene's germline CDR1 is SGDLS and CDR2 YYNGEE. Trimming took 3 bases from V and 0 from J; bases not matched to a gene: 2.

V is TRBV20-1 and J is TRBJ2-1; D gene unclear. Trimming removed 6 bases from V and 5 bases from J, with 14 bases in between. CDR3 length: 13 amino acids. Germline values: CDR1 DFQATT, CDR2 SNEGSKA (reference sequence). The CDR3 coding sequence is TGCAGTGCGGATGGATTCCAGGACAATGAGCAGTTCTTC. Protein sequence: CSADGFQDNEQFF.

This clonotype appeared once. The chain combines TRBV7-9 with TRBJ1-1, with 8 bases aligning to TRBD1. The CDR3 length is 15 residues. V dropped 2 bases and J dropped 3; count of bases not matched to a gene: 5. Looked up from germline, CDR1 is SEHNR and CDR2 is FQNEAQ (reference sequence). The CDR3 nucleotides are TGTGCCAGCAGCTTATCTACAGGGGGGGACACTGAAGCTTTCTTT. Protein: CASSLSTGGDTEAFF.